The entry that follows covers one T cell receptor beta chain sequence. Antigen specificity is unknown. These data originate in a study of blood T cells in healthy people across ages. Study-wide results and caveats: It was the long-lived donors that had more naive CD4+ cells and higher diversity than aged donors.

Through a sample-barcoded 5' primer and a J-beta primer mix, a second PCR was run for roughly 6 to 11 cycles. TCRdb independently ran MiXCR on the 5' RACE reads; one entry per CDR3 protein. The profile shows almost 550,000 distinct CDR3 sequences, 20% to 30% of them singletons. V dropped 4 bases and J dropped 4 bases, with 14 bases sitting between them. Germline loops: CDR1 SQVTM, CDR2 ANQGSEA. The CDR3 is 13 residues long. This sample was shared with a second study, whose subject was T cells of mothers and their children. That publication notes: For cDNA synthesis, the complete extracted RNA was used (about 1.4 ug per 15 ul). The study found slightly higher but non-significant overlap in related versus unrelated mother-child pairs.

This clonotype originated in a boy younger than 18 in good health. The chain combines TRBV29-1 with TRBJ2-7, with D possibly matching TRBD1 (6 bases). Sequencing used blood. The CDR3 loop reads CSVGQMGAYEQYF. DNA for the CDR3: TGCAGCGTTGGACAGATGGGGGCATACGAGCAGTACTTC.